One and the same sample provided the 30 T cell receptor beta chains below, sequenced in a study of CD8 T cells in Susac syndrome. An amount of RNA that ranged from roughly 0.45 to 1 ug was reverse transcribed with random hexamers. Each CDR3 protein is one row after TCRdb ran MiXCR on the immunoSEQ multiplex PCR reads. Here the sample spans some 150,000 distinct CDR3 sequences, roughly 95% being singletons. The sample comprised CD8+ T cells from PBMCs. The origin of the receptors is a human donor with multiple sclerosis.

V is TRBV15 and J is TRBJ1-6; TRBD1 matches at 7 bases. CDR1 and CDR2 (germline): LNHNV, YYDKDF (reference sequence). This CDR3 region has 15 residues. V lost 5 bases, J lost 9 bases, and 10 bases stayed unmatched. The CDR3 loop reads CATSGRTGTGSPLHF. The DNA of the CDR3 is TGTGCCACCAGCGGCAGGACAGGAACTGGTTCACCCCTCCACTTT.

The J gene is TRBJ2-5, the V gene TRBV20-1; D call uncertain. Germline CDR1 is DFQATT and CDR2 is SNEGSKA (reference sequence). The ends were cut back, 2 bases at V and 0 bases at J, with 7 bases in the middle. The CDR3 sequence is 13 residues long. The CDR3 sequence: CSARLANQETQYF. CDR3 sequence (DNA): TGCAGTGCTAGATTAGCTAACCAAGAGACCCAGTACTTC.

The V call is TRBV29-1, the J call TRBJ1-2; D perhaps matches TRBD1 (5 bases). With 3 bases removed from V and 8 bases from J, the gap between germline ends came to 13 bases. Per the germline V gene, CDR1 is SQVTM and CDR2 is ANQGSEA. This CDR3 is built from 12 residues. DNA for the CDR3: TGCAGCGTTGAGGGCAGCGCAGGGGGCTACACCTTC. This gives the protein CSVEGSAGGYTF.

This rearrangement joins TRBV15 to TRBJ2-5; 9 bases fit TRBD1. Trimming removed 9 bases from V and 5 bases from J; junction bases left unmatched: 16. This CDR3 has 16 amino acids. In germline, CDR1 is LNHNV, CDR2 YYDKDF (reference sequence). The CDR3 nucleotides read TGTGCCACATCCGGGACAGGGAGTTTTTTGTTGGAGACCCAGTACTTC. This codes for CATSGTGSFLLETQYF.

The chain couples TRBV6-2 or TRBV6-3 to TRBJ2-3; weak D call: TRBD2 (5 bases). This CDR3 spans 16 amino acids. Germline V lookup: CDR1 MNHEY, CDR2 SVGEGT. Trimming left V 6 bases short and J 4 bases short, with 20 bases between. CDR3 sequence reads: CASRGTASLSSDTQYF. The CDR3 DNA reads TGTGCCAGCAGGGGTACTGCTAGCCTTTCCTCAGATACGCAGTATTTT.

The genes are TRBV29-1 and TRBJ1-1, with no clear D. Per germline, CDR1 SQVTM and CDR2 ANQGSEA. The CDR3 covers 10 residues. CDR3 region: CSEGDTEAFF. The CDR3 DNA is TGCAGTGAAGGAGACACTGAAGCTTTCTTT.

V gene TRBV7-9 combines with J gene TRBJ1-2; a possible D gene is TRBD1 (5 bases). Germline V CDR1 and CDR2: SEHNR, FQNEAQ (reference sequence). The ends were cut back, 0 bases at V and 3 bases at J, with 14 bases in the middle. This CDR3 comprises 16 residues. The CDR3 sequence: CASSLAYAGDHYGYTF. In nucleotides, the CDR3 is TGTGCCAGCAGCTTAGCGTACGCGGGGGACCACTATGGCTACACCTTC. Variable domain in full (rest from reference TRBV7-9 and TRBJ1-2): DTGVSQNPRHKITKRGQNVTFRCDPISEHNRLYWYRQTLGQGPEFLTYFQNEAQLEKSRLLSDRFSAERPKGSFSTLEIQRTEQGDSAMYLCASSLAYAGDHYGYTFGSGTRLTVV.

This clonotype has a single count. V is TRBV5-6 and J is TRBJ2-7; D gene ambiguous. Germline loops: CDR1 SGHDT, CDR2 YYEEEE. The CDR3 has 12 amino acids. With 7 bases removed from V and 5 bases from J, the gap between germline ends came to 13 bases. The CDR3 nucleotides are TGTGCCAGCGAAACTTCCCACCACGAGCAGTACTTC. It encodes CASETSHHEQYF.

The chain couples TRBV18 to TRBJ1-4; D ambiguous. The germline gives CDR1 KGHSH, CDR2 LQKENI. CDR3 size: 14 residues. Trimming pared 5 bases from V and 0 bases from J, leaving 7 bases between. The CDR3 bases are TGTGCCAGCTCAGATATTGCAACTAATGAAAAACTGTTTTTT. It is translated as CASSDIATNEKLFF.

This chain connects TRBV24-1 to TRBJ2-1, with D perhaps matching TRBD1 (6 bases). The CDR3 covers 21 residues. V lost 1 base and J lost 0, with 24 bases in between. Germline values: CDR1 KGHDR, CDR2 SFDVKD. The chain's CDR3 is CATSDFRANSDRRSSYNEQFF. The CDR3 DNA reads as TGTGCCACCAGTGATTTTCGCGCCAACTCCGACAGGAGGAGCTCCTACAATGAGCAGTTCTTC.

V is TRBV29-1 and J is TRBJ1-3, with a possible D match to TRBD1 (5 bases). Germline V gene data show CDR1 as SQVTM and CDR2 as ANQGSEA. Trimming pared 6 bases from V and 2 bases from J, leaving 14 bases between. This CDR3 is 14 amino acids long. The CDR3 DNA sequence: TGCAGCGTCATGATGGCGGGGCCTGGAAACACCATATATTTT. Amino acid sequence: CSVMMAGPGNTIYF.

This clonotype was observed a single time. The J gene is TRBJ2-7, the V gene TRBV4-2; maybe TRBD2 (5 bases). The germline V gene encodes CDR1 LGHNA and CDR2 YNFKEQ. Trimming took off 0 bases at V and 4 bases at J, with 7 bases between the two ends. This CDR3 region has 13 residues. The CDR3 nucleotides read TGTGCCAGCAGCCAAGAGAGCGGATACGAGCAGTACGTC. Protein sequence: CASSQESGYEQYV.

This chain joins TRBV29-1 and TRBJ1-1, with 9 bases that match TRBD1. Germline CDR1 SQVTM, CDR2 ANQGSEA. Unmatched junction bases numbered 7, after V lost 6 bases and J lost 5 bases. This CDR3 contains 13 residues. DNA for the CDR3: TGCAGCGTCCCTACAGGGGGCCATACTGAAGCTTTCTTT. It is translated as CSVPTGGHTEAFF.

DNA for the CDR3: TGTGCCAGCAGCCAACAGGGGGCCGAAGATACGCAGTATTTT. Encoded protein: CASSQQGAEDTQYF. The J gene is TRBJ2-3, the V gene TRBV13, with 9 bases matching TRBD1. Unmatched junction bases numbered 5, after V lost 5 bases and J lost 5 bases. Germline values: CDR1 PRHDT, CDR2 FYEKMQ (reference sequence). This CDR3 is built from 14 residues.

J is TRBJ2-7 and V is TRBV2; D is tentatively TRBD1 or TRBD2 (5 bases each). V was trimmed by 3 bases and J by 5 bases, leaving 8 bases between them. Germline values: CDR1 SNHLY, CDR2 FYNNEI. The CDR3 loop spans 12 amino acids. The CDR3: CASSDMGDEQYF. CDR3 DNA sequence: TGTGCCAGCAGTGATATGGGGGACGAGCAGTACTTC.

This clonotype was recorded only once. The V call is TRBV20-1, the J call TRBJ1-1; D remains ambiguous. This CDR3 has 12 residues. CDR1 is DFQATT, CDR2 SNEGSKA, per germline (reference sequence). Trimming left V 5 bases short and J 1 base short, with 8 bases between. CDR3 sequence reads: CSAQAPNTEAFF. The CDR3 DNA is TGCAGTGCTCAGGCCCCGAACACTGAAGCTTTCTTT.

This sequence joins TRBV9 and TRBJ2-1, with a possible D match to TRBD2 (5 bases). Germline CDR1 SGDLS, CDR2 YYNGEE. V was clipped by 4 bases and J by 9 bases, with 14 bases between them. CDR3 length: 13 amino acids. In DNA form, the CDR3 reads TGTGCCAGCAGCCCTCCCGCCGGGATTGAGCAGTTCTTC. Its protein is CASSPPAGIEQFF.

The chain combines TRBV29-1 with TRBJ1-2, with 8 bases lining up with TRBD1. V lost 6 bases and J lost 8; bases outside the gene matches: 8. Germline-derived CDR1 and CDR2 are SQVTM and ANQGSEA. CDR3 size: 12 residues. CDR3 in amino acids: CSVHQGAYGYTF. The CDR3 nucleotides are TGCAGCGTCCATCAGGGGGCGTACGGCTACACCTTC. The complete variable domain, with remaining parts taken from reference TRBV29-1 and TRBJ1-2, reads SAVISQKPSRDICQRGTSLTIQCQVDSQVTMMFWYRQQPGQSLTLIATANQGSEATYESGFVIDKFPISRPNLTFSTLTVSNMSPEDSSIYLCSVHQGAYGYTFGSGTRLTVV.

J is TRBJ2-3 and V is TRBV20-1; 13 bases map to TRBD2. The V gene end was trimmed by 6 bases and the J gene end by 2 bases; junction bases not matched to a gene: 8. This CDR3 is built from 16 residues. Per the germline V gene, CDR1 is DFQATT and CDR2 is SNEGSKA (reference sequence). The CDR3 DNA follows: TGCAGTGCACAAGGACTAGCGGGGGCCCCCACAGATACGCAGTATTTT. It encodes CSAQGLAGAPTDTQYF.

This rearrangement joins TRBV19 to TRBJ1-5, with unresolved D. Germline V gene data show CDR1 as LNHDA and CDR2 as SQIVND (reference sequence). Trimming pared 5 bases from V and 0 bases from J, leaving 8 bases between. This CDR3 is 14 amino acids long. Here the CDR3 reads CASSDWNSNQPQHF. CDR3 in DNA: TGTGCCAGTAGTGATTGGAATAGCAATCAGCCCCAGCATTTT.

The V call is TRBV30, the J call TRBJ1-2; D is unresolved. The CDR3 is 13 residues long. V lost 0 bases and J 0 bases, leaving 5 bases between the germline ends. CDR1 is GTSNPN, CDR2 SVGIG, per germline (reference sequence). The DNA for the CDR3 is TGTGCCTGGAGTGTGGTTCCTAACTATGGCTACACCTTC. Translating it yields CAWSVVPNYGYTF.

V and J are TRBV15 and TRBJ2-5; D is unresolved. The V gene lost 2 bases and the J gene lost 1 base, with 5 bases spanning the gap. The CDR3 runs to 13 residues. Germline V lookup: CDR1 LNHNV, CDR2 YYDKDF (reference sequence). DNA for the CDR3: TGTGCCACCAGCAGAACGGGCCAAGAGACCCAGTACTTC. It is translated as CATSRTGQETQYF.

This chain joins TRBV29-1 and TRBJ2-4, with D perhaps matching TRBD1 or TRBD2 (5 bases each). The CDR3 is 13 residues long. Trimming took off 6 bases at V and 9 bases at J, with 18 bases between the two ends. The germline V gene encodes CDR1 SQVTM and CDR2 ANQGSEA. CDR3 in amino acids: CSVGTEPWGIQYF. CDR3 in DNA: TGCAGCGTCGGGACCGAACCGTGGGGCATTCAGTACTTC.

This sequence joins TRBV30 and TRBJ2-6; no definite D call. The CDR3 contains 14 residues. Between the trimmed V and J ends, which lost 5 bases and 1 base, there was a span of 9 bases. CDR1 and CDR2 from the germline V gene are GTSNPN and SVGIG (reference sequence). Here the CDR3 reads CAWGIGSGANVLTF. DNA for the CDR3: TGTGCCTGGGGTATTGGGTCTGGGGCCAACGTCCTGACTTTC.

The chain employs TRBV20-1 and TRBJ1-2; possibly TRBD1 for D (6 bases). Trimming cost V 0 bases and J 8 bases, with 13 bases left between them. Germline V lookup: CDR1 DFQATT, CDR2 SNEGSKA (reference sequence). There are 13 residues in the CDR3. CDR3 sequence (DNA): TGCAGTGCTAGAGATCCGGGGGCCGGAGGCTACACCTTC. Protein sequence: CSARDPGAGGYTF.

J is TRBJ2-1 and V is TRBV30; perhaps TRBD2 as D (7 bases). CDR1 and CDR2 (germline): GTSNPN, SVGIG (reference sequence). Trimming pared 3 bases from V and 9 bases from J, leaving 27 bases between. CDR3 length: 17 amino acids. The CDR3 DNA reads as TGTGCCTGGAGGCAGGGGAGCGGGGCGACCAGGGCCAGTGAGCAGTTCTTC. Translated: CAWRQGSGATRASEQFF.

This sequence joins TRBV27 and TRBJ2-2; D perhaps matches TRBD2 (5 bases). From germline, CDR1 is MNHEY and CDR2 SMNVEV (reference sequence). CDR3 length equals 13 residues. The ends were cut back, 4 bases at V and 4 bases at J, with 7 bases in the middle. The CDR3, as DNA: TGTGCCAGCAGTTCGGACTTCACCGGGGAGCTGTTTTTT. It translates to CASSSDFTGELFF.

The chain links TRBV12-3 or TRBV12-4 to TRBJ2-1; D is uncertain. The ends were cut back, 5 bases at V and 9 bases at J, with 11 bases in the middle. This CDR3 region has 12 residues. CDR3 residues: CASSLGWTEQFF. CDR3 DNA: TGTGCCAGCAGTCTCGGCTGGACTGAGCAGTTCTTC.

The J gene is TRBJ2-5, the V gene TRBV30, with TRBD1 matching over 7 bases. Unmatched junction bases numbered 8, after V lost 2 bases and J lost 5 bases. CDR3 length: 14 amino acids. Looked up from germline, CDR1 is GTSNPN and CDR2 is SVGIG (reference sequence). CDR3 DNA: TGTGCCTGGAGTCCCGGGACAGATAGGGAGACCCAGTACTTC. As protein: CAWSPGTDRETQYF. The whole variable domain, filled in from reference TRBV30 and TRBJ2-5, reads SQTIHQWPATLVQPVGSPLSLECTVEGTSNPNLYWYRQAAGRGLQLLFYSVGIGQISSEVPQNLSASRPQDRQFILSSKKLLLSDSGFYLCAWSPGTDRETQYFGPGTRLLVL.

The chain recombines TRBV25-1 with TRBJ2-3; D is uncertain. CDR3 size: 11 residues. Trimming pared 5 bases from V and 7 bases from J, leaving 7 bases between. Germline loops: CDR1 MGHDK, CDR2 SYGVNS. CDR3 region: CASSLGYTQYF. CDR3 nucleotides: TGTGCCAGCAGTCTGGGGTATACGCAGTATTTT.